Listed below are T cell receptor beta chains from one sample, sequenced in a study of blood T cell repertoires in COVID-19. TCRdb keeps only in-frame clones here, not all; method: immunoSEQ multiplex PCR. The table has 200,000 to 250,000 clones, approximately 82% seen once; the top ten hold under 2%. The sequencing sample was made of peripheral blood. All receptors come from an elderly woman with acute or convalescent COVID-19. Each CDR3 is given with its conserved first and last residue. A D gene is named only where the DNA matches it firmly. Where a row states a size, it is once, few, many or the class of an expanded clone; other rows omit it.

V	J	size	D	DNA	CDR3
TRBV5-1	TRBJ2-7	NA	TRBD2	TGCGCCAGCAGTAGAAGCGGGACGAGAACCTACGAGCAGTACTTC	CASSRSGTRTYEQYF
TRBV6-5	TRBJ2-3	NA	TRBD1	TGTGCCAGCAGTTTACGGGACAGGGTAACAGATACGCAGTATTTT	CASSLRDRVTDTQYF
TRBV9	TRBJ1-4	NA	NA	TGTGCCAGCAGCCCAGGACAGCCAACTAATGAAAAACTGTTTTTT	CASSPGQPTNEKLFF
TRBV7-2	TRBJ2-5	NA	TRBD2	TGTGCCAGCAGCTTAGTTCTAGCGGGGGGCGGAGGAATGGAGACCCAGTACTTC	CASSLVLAGGGGMETQYF
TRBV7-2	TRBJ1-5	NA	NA	TGTGCCAGCAGCTTAATGGGGGCCCCCAATCAGCCCCAGCATTTT	CASSLMGAPNQPQHF
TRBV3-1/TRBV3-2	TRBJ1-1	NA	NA	TGTGCCAGCAGCGATCAGACAGGAGGGAACACTGAAGCTTTCTTT	CASSDQTGGNTEAFF
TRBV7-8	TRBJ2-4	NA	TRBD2	TGTGCCAGCAGCTTAGGTTCTAGCGGGAGGACCTTCGGGAAAAACATTCAGTACTTC	CASSLGSSGRTFGKNIQYF
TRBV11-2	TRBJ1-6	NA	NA	TGTGCCAGCAGCTTAGGAAGGGGGGGCCCGGATTCACCCCTCCACTTT	CASSLGRGGPDSPLHF
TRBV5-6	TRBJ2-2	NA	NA	TGTGCCAGCAGCTTGACAGGGAGGGCAGACACCGGGGAGCTGTTTTTT	CASSLTGRADTGELFF
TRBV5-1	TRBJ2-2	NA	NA	TGCGCCAGCAGCTCAGGGACTCCGAACACCGGGGAGCTGTTTTTT	CASSSGTPNTGELFF
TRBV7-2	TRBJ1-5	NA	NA	TGTGCCAGCAGCTTTATGGGGGCCAATCAGCCCCAGCATTTT	CASSFMGANQPQHF
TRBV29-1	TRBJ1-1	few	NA	TGCAGCGGAGACAGGTTAAACACTGAAGCTTTCTTT	CSGDRLNTEAFF
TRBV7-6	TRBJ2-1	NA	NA	TGTGCCAGCAGCTTAGAACAGGACAATGAGCAGTTCTTC	CASSLEQDNEQFF
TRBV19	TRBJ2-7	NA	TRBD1	TGTGCCGGGGGACAGGGGGACGACGAGCAGTACTTC	CAGGQGDDEQYF
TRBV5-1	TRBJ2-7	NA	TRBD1	TGCGCCAGCAGCTTGGGGATAACAGGGGGCGAGCAGTACTTC	CASSLGITGGEQYF
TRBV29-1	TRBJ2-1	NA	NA	TGCAGCGTTGAAAAGAACAGTGTGAATGAGCAGTTCTTC	CSVEKNSVNEQFF
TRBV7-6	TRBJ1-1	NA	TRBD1	TGTGCCAGCAGCCCCAGGGGGCGAACTGAAGCTTTCTTT	CASSPRGRTEAFF
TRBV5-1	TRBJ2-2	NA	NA	TGCGCCAGCGCCCCCGGGAGCCAAACCGGGGAGCTGTTTTTT	CASAPGSQTGELFF
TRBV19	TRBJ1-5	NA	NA	TGTGCCAGTAGTAAGGGGACACTTAGCAATCAGCCCCAGCATTTT	CASSKGTLSNQPQHF
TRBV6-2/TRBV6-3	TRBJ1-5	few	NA	TGTGCCAGCAGTTACTTGAGTAGCAATCAGCCCCAGCATTTT	CASSYLSSNQPQHF
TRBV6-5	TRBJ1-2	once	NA	TGTGCCAGCCTCCCTGAGGCAGCCCGAATTGGCTACACCTTC	CASLPEAARIGYTF
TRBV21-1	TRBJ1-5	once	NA	TGTGCCAGCAGCAGGGACAGGGTTGATTTTAGCAATCAGCCCCAGCATTTT	CASSRDRVDFSNQPQHF
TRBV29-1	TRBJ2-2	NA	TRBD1	TGCAGCGCTCGGACAGGGGGAAGTCGGACCGGGGAGCTGTTTTTT	CSARTGGSRTGELFF
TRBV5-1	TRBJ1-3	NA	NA	TGCGCCAGCAGCCCCCAGGGGGGAAACACCATATATTTT	CASSPQGGNTIYF
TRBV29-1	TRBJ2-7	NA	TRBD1	TGCAGCGTCAGGGGGACCTCCTACGAGCAGTACTTC	CSVRGTSYEQYF
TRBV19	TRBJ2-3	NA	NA	TGTGCCAGTAGTATAGGTTTCCGGGATAGCACAGATACGCAGTATTTT	CASSIGFRDSTDTQYF
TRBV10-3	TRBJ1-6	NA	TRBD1	TGTGCCACCAGCAGGGACAGGGTTAATTCACCCCTCCACTTT	CATSRDRVNSPLHF
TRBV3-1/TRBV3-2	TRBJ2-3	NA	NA	TGTGCCAGCAGCCAAGTACTGACGGGGGGCACAGATACGCAGTATTTT	CASSQVLTGGTDTQYF
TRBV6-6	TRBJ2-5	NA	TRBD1	TGTGCCAGCAGTTACGGGACAGGGGAATTGGAGACCCAGTACTTC	CASSYGTGELETQYF
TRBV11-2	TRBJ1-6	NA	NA	TGTGCCAGCAGCTTAGATTCAGGGGCGTATAATTCACCCCTCCACTTT	CASSLDSGAYNSPLHF
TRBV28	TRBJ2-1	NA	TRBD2	TGTGCCAGCAGTCTGGGACTAGCGGGAATCTCCTACAATGAGCAGTTCTTC	CASSLGLAGISYNEQFF
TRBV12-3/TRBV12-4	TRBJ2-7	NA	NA	TGTGCCAGCAGCCCTACAGGGACCTACGAGCAGTACTTC	CASSPTGTYEQYF
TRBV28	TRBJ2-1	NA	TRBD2	TGTGCCAGCAGTACTCGACTAGCTCTAGATGAGCAGTTCTTC	CASSTRLALDEQFF
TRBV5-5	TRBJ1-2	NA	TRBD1	TGTGCCAGCAGCGACAGGGGGGGTGGCTACACCTTC	CASSDRGGGYTF
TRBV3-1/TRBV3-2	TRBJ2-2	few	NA	TGTGCCAGCAGCCAAGATCGTCGGGCTAGCCCCGGGGAGCTGTTTTTT	CASSQDRRASPGELFF
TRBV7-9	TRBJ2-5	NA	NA	TGTGCCAGCAACGGCCAGGGTAGAGAGACCCAGTACTTC	CASNGQGRETQYF
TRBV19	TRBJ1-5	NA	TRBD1	TGTGCCAGTAGTCCCCGAATTTGGACAGGGGATCAGCCCCAGCATTTT	CASSPRIWTGDQPQHF
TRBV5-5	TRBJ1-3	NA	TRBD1	TGTGCCAGCAGTTGGACAGGGGGACTATCTGGAAACACCATATATTTT	CASSWTGGLSGNTIYF
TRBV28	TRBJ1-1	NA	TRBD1	TGTGCCAGCAGAGAAGACAGGGGCCTAGCCAACACTGAAGCTTTCTTT	CASREDRGLANTEAFF
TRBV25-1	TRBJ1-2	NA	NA	TGTGCCAGCAGTGAAGGCGGGCACTATGGCTACACCTTC	CASSEGGHYGYTF